This is a list of T cell receptor beta chains from one sample in a study of blood T cell repertoires in COVID-19. Some clones are missing from TCRdb's copy, which holds only in-frame ones; the method was immunoSEQ multiplex PCR. In the table there are about 53,000 clones, 85% to 95% of which are singletons. The sample was peripheral blood. These receptors all stem from a human donor in a cohort sampled during active COVID-19. The conserved cysteine and the conserved F or W are not part of the CDR3 here. Each record gives: V gene, J gene, D gene, CDR3 protein. The D gene is left open where the match is weak.

V: TRBV9; J: TRBJ2-5; D: .; CDR3: ASSVETDGETQY
V: TRBV28; J: TRBJ1-2; D: .; CDR3: ASSPGTLRGYT
V: TRBV28; J: TRBJ2-5; D: TRBD1; CDR3: ASRAPGQGYETQY
V: TRBV27; J: TRBJ1-5; D: .; CDR3: ASSLSPRAGNQPQH
V: TRBV28; J: TRBJ2-2; D: TRBD2; CDR3: ASSLTGGAGELF
V: TRBV29-1; J: TRBJ2-1; D: TRBD2; CDR3: SAGLAGNLNEQF
V: TRBV18; J: TRBJ1-1; D: .; CDR3: ASSSGLLGTEAF
V: TRBV11-3; J: TRBJ2-3; D: .; CDR3: ASSTRETDTQY
V: TRBV14; J: TRBJ2-3; D: TRBD2; CDR3: ASSQDSLAGASLYQY
V: TRBV4-2; J: TRBJ2-1; D: TRBD2; CDR3: ASSPGKGSGVSGYEQF
V: TRBV20-1; J: TRBJ2-3; D: .; CDR3: SADFNTQY
V: TRBV4-3; J: TRBJ2-3; D: .; CDR3: ASSQEESRGAYTQY
V: TRBV24-1; J: TRBJ2-3; D: .; CDR3: ATSGPLVADTQY
V: TRBV4-1; J: TRBJ2-2; D: .; CDR3: ASSLSPREMSTGELF
V: TRBV15; J: TRBJ1-5; D: .; CDR3: ATSPRGYSNQPQH
V: TRBV4-1; J: TRBJ1-2; D: TRBD1; CDR3: ASSHRQGTHYGYT
V: TRBV5-4; J: TRBJ2-6; D: TRBD2; CDR3: ASSFPREGSGANVLT
V: TRBV27; J: TRBJ2-7; D: .; CDR3: ASYYEQY
V: TRBV5-1; J: TRBJ2-3; D: TRBD1; CDR3: ASSLDLVAGGGTDTQY
V: TRBV28; J: TRBJ2-1; D: .; CDR3: ASSFLLNNEQF
V: TRBV28; J: TRBJ2-7; D: .; CDR3: ASSNTRQVGY
V: TRBV2; J: TRBJ1-1; D: TRBD1; CDR3: ASSVSQGDTEAF